This T cell receptor (beta chain) was retrieved from a study of metastatic and nonmetastatic thyroid tumors. For the study at large: Where malignant and benign thyroid patients were concerned, repertoires were compared across blood and tumor or nodule tissue.

The germline CDR1 and CDR2 sequences are LNHNV and YYDKDF (reference sequence). CDR3 length: 15 residues. Trimming shortened V by 3 bases and J by 8 bases, and 16 bases separated the two germline ends. Study-level results: The study reportedly found significantly higher TCR beta diversity in malignant thyroid tumors than benign nodules, in blood and tumor.

TCRdb re-analyzed the PCR reads using MiXCR. The sample comprises about 21,000 clones, approximately 29% of which are singletons, and 20% to 25% rests with the top ten. Among the patients, none had received any treatment before thyroid surgery. Comments on this clone: What it binds is unknown.

The rearrangement links TRBV15 to TRBJ1-4; no firm D call. The TCR was taken from a female donor with papillary thyroid cancer or a benign thyroid nodule (not recorded which). Some clones in this sample may be carry-over from other donors' samples. The material sequenced was adjacent normal tissue. The CDR3 sequence is CATSRTTGDGEKLFF. The CDR3, as DNA: TGTGCCACCAGCAGGACTACGGGAGACGGCGAAAAACTGTTTTTT.